This TCR beta chain was obtained from a study of blood T cells in healthy people across ages (dated by TCRdb to the mid-2010s). Regarding the complete study: In model experiments, template switching captured roughly one uniquely barcoded TCR beta cDNA molecule for every two T cells. Using deep sequencing normalized with unique cDNA molecular identifiers, the study measured how TCR beta repertoire diversity changes with age. Donors were grouped into four age groups: young (average approximately 15 years), middle-aged (39), aged (around 62) and long-lived (around 82). To avoid experimental bias, donors of different ages were distributed randomly across sequencing lanes. Two additional independent replicas of 1 million unique cDNA reads from the same blood draw were analyzed for two donors (one aged 18 to 30 and one aged 80 or older).

On the study overall, not on this receptor specifically: Since profiling was done on bulk unsorted PBMCs, naive and antigen-experienced compartments could not be conclusively compared. Compared with the aged group, the long-lived group had more naive CD4+ T cells, fewer expanded clones and increased TCR diversity, a pattern suggesting age selection. Estimates of total diversity from one million sequenced T cells were regarded as lower bounds and underestimates. There was a strong correlation between observed TCR beta diversity and the percentage of naive T cells measured by flow cytometry. As age increased, observed TCR beta diversity per million T cells dropped in a roughly linear way, and a significant reduction was already evident by age 40. The CMV infection status of donors was not known, potentially confounding age-related changes in expanded clonotypes.

The donors were some 39 Caucasian individuals from Russia, aged roughly 6 to 90 years, who were systemically healthy. Ten milliliters of peripheral blood were drawn from each donor into EDTA-treated Vacutainer tubes. Ficoll-Paque density-gradient centrifugation was used to isolate PBMCs, with at least 7 million per sample. Total RNA, at least 6 micrograms per sample, was extracted from PBMCs with Trizol reagent. For every donor, flow cytometry on a PBMC aliquot measured the percentage of naive CD45RAhigh/CD27high T cells. Library prep was done by 5' RACE. The reads were generated on an Illumina HiSeq 2500. The second PCR ran for about 6 to 11 cycles and used a J-beta primer mix along with a sample-barcoded 5' primer. Each TCR beta cDNA molecule received a unique molecular identifier from a template-switch 5' adaptor carrying 12 random nucleotides. Each sample yielded at least 2.5 million CDR3-containing paired-end reads. First-strand cDNA synthesis was performed from all RNA using the Mint cDNA synthesis kit, with priming by a TRBC-specific oligonucleotide. Following uracil-DNA glycosylase treatment, all cDNA underwent a first 18-cycle PCR with the universal primers M1SS and BC2_uni_R. The authors' analysis ran thus. For normalization, 1 million high-quality reads, each with a distinct molecular identifier, were randomly selected from each sample. Reads sharing molecular identifiers were discarded rather than binned into consensus sequences. MiTCR, set to a Q25 quality threshold and the strictest error-elimination algorithm, was used for CDR3 identification, clonotype clustering and error correction. A nonparametric unseen species model with Euler transformation was used to estimate lower-bound total TCR beta diversity. TCRdb itself trimmed the public reads at Q25 with fastp, ran MiXCR and retained productive beta chains. Each CDR3 protein appears once, grouped with its most common genes and DNA. The V and J calls and clone size come from TCRdb's table, not from the authors' own analysis. Counted in this sample were 780,000 or so distinct CDR3 sequences; 56% of them appeared once. The leading ten clones occupy roughly 25% of the sample.

The CDR3 numbers 14 residues from cysteine through phenylalanine. The sequence is cut down to CDR3 DNA, 42 bases in frame from base 1. The V end loses 5 bases and the J end loses 1 base, and a stretch of 9 bases separates them. From the germline V gene, CDR1 is SGHTA and CDR2 is FQGNSA. Of note for this clonotype: Its recognized antigen is unknown. Per-base quality was not reported, and no clone a single base away is much larger than it.

The V gene is TRBV7-2 and the J gene is TRBJ1-5; possibly the D gene is TRBD1, per 5 matching bases. Sequenced sample: blood. The TCR comes from a man aged 35-49 years in good health. The CDR3 in this case is CASSHSGSNQPQHF. The DNA reads as follows: TGTGCCAGCAGCCACTCAGGGAGCAATCAGCCCCAGCATTTT.